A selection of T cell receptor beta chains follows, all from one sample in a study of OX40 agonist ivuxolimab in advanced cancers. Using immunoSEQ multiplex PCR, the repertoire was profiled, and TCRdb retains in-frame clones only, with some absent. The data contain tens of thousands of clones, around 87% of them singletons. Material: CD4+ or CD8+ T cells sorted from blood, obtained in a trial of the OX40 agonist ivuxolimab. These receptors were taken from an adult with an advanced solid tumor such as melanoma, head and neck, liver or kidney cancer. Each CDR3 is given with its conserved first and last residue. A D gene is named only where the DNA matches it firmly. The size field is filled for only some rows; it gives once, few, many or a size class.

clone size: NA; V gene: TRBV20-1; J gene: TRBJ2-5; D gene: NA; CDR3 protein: CSAHRETQYF; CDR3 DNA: TGCAGTGCTCACCGGGAGACCCAGTACTTC
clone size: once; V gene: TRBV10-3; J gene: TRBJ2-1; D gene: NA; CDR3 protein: CAITNEQGDSYNEQFF; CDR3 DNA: TGTGCCATCACAAATGAGCAGGGAGACTCCTACAATGAGCAGTTCTTC
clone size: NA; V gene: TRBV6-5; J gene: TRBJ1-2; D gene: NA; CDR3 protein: CASSYGGTSSGYTF; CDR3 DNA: TGTGCCAGCAGTTACGGAGGAACCAGCTCCGGGTACACCTTC
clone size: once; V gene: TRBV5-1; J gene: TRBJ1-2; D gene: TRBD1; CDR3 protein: CASSLGDREFGYTF; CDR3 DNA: TGCGCCAGCAGCTTGGGGGACAGGGAATTTGGCTACACCTTC
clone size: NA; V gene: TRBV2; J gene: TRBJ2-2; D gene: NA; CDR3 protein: CASSESVGEVTGELFF; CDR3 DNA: TGTGCCAGCAGTGAGTCGGTTGGGGAGGTAACCGGGGAGCTGTTTTTT
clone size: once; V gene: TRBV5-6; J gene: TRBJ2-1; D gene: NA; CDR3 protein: CASSLELFSSYNEQFF; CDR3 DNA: TGTGCCAGCAGCTTGGAACTATTTAGCTCCTACAATGAGCAGTTCTTC
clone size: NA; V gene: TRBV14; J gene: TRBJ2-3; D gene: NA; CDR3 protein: CASSQGYTQYF; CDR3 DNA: TGTGCCAGCAGCCAAGGGTATACGCAGTATTTT
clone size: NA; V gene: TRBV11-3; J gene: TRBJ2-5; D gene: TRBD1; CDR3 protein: CASSSGQGARETQYF; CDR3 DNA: TGTGCCAGCAGCTCCGGACAGGGGGCTCGAGAGACCCAGTACTTC
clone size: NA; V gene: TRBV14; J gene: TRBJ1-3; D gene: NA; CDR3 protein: CASSQVVGNTIYF; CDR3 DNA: TGTGCCAGCAGCCAAGTTGTTGGAAACACCATATATTTT
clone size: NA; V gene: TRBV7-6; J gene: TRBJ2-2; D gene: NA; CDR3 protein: CASSIRSLQFNTGELFF; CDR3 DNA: TGTGCCAGCAGCATCAGAAGCTTACAGTTTAACACCGGGGAGCTGTTTTTT
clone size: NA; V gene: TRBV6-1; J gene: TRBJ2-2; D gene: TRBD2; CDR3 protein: CASSAERGRTSRGELFF; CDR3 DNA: TGTGCCAGCAGTGCCGAACGCGGGAGAACATCTCGGGGGGAGCTGTTTTTT
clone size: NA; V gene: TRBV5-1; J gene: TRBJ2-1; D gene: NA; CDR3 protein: CASSLERSEQFF; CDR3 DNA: TGCGCCAGCAGCTTGGAACGGAGTGAGCAGTTCTTC